These 25 T cell receptor beta chains were sequenced from one sample in a study of blood T cell repertoires in COVID-19. The protocol was immunoSEQ multiplex PCR, while the TCRdb copy is restricted to in-frame clones and leaves out a portion. There are some 70,000 clones in the sample; over 70% occur only once, and about 2.1% lies in the top ten. Sequencing input: peripheral blood. Receptors were obtained from a human donor in a cohort sampled during active COVID-19.

This sequence joins TRBV19 and TRBJ2-2; the D gene is possibly TRBD2 (5 bases). Germline V lookup: CDR1 LNHDA, CDR2 SQIVND (reference sequence). V lost 5 bases to trimming and J lost 3 bases, with 10 bases between them. There are 14 residues in the CDR3. CDR3 loop: CASSSRLHTGELFF. Written as DNA, the CDR3 is TGTGCCAGTAGTTCGCGACTACACACCGGGGAGCTGTTTTTT.

This chain joins TRBV5-6 and TRBJ2-1; 11 bases match TRBD2. Germline V gives CDR1 SGHDT, CDR2 YYEEEE. The CDR3 sequence is 15 residues long. Trimming at V came to 4 bases and at J to 7 bases, leaving 7 bases not matched to a gene. The CDR3 nucleotides are TGTGCCAGCAGCCGGAGACTAGCGGGACCGAATGAGCAGTTCTTC. Protein sequence: CASSRRLAGPNEQFF.

The V and J genes are TRBV6-6 and TRBJ1-4, with 9 positions matching TRBD1. This CDR3 is 14 amino acids long. The germline gives CDR1 MNHNY, CDR2 SVGAGI (reference sequence). J was trimmed by 5 bases and V by 6 bases; bases with no gene match: 4. CDR3 sequence reads: CASSPGQGNEKLFF. DNA of the CDR3: TGTGCCAGCAGCCCGGGACAGGGAAATGAAAAACTGTTTTTT.

V and J are TRBV29-1 and TRBJ2-3; 8 bases are shared with TRBD1. CDR3 length equals 14 residues. Trimming removed 7 bases from V and 0 bases from J; junction bases left unmatched: 6. Germline lookup yields CDR1 SQVTM and CDR2 ANQGSEA. CDR3 region: CSGAGTGSTDTQYF. The CDR3 bases are TGCAGCGGAGCCGGGACAGGTAGCACAGATACGCAGTATTTT.

The rearrangement links TRBV5-1 to TRBJ2-3; 11 bases line up with TRBD2. Per germline, CDR1 SGHRS and CDR2 YFSETQ. The ends lost 0 bases at V and 3 bases at J; junction bases unmatched: 3. The CDR3 has 16 amino acids. The DNA for the CDR3 is TGCGCCAGCAGCTTGGGGTCTAGCGGGGGGACAGATACGCAGTATTTT. Translation gives CASSLGSSGGTDTQYF.

The chain links TRBV5-6 to TRBJ1-2; no clear D gene. This CDR3 has 12 residues. Germline V gives CDR1 SGHDT, CDR2 YYEEEE. The ends were cut back, 4 bases at V and 8 bases at J, with 12 bases in the middle. In DNA form, the CDR3 reads TGTGCCAGCAGCACTGGACTCACGGGCTACACCTTC. Amino acid sequence: CASSTGLTGYTF.

The chain is built from TRBV7-9 and TRBJ2-7; D is perhaps TRBD2 (5 bases). This CDR3 is 14 amino acids long. The germline V gene has CDR1 SEHNR and CDR2 FQNEAQ (reference sequence). V lost 2 bases and J 7 bases, leaving 15 bases between the germline ends. The DNA for the CDR3 is TGTGCCAGCAGCTTACCTCCGGGTACTAGGGAGCAGTACTTC. It is translated as CASSLPPGTREQYF.

The rearrangement links TRBV7-6 to TRBJ2-1; tentative D call: TRBD2 (5 bases). Germline assignment: CDR1 SGHVS and CDR2 FNYEAQ. This CDR3 has 13 amino acids. V gave up 4 bases and J gave up 4 bases, with 8 bases separating them. CDR3 region: CASSSTRYNEQFF. The CDR3 bases are TGTGCCAGCAGCTCTACTAGATACAATGAGCAGTTCTTC. Full variable domain (missing parts from reference TRBV7-6 and TRBJ2-1): GAGVSQSPRYKVTKRGQDVALRCDPISGHVSLYWYRQALGQGPEFLTYFNYEAQQDKSGLPNDRFSAERPEGSISTLTIQRTEQRDSAMYRCASSSTRYNEQFFGPGTRLTVL.

The V gene is TRBV19, the J gene TRBJ1-1; 7 bases map to TRBD1. CDR3 size: 13 residues. Per the germline V gene, CDR1 is LNHDA and CDR2 is SQIVND (reference sequence). Trimming cost V 5 bases and J 3 bases; bases outside gene matches: 3. The CDR3 region has the DNA TGTGCCAGTAGTGCCGACAGGGACACTGAAGCTTTCTTT. This translates into CASSADRDTEAFF.

The chain carries TRBV2 and TRBJ1-1; TRBD1 aligns across 9 bases. V dropped 10 bases and J dropped 4; count of bases not matched to a gene: 16. The CDR3 is made up of 16 amino acids. Germline CDR1 reads SNHLY; CDR2 reads FYNNEI. The CDR3 DNA reads as TGTGCCAACCAAGATCAAACCGGGACAGGGATCACTGAAGCTTTCTTT. Protein sequence: CANQDQTGTGITEAFF. Together with reference TRBV2 and TRBJ1-1, the CDR3 gives the full variable domain: EPEVTQTPSHQVTQMGQEVILRCVPISNHLYFYWYRQILGQKVEFLVSFYNNEISEKSEIFDDQFSVERPDGSNFTLKIRSTKLEDSAMYFCANQDQTGTGITEAFFGQGTRLTVV.

The chain recombines TRBV6-5 with TRBJ2-5; a weak D match, TRBD1 (6 bases). Germline CDR1 and CDR2: MNHEY and SVGAGI. The CDR3 is 15 residues long. V was trimmed by 2 bases and J by 7 bases, leaving 17 bases between them. DNA for the CDR3: TGTGCCAGCAGTTACATTAGGGCAGGGGAAGGGACCCAGTACTTC. This translates into CASSYIRAGEGTQYF.

The chain combines TRBV28 with TRBJ2-7; 11 bases fit TRBD1. Germline trimming cut 7 bases from V and 2 bases from J; bases unmatched to any gene: 25. Per germline, CDR1 MDHEN and CDR2 SYDVKM. CDR3 size: 21 residues. The CDR3, as DNA: TGTGCCAGCACCAACGAGGCCAAAGAGTGGTTGGGGACAGGGGGGACCTACGAGCAGTACTTC. Residues: CASTNEAKEWLGTGGTYEQYF. Combining the CDR3 with reference TRBV28 and TRBJ2-7 gives the whole variable domain DVKVTQSSRYLVKRTGEKVFLECVQDMDHENMFWYRQDPGLGLRLIYFSYDVKMKEKGDIPEGYSVSREKKERFSLILESASTNQTSMYLCASTNEAKEWLGTGGTYEQYFGPGTRLTVT.

V is TRBV7-7 and J is TRBJ1-4; perhaps TRBD1 as D (5 bases). The CDR3 covers 15 residues. The V end lost 6 bases, the J end lost 5 bases, and 16 bases lay between the germline ends. Germline V gives CDR1 SSHAT, CDR2 FNYEAQ (reference sequence). The CDR3 region is CASSPTGLQNEKLFF. CDR3 nucleotides: TGTGCCAGCAGTCCCACGGGACTACAGAATGAAAAACTGTTTTTT.

The rearrangement joins TRBV5-1 to TRBJ2-1; 7 bases agree with TRBD1. CDR1 and CDR2 (germline): SGHRS, YFSETQ. Unmatched junction bases numbered 3, after V lost 4 bases and J lost 2 bases. The CDR3 sequence is 14 residues long. Here the CDR3 reads CASSPGTAYNEQFF. CDR3 DNA sequence: TGCGCCAGCAGCCCCGGGACAGCCTACAATGAGCAGTTCTTC.

The table lists this clone with a count of one. V is TRBV9 and J is TRBJ2-5, with TRBD2 matching over 14 bases. Germline CDR1 is SGDLS and CDR2 is YYNGEE. With 3 bases clipped from V and 2 bases from J, the junction kept 3 bases outside the gene matches. This CDR3 comprises 16 residues. The CDR3 spells CASSAGTSGRQETQYF. DNA of the CDR3: TGTGCCAGCAGCGCCGGGACTAGCGGGAGACAAGAGACCCAGTACTTC.

J is TRBJ1-1 and V is TRBV9; possible D gene TRBD1, 5 bases. Germline V gives CDR1 SGDLS, CDR2 YYNGEE. The CDR3 extends over 13 amino acids. The V end lost 2 bases, the J end lost 4 bases, and 9 bases lay between the germline ends. In nucleotides, the CDR3 is TGTGCCAGCAGCGTTGGGGGGTCCACTGAAGCTTTCTTT. This gives the protein CASSVGGSTEAFF. The whole variable domain, remainder taken from reference TRBV9 and TRBJ1-1, is DSGVTQTPKHLITATGQRVTLRCSPRSGDLSVYWYQQSLDQGLQFLIQYYNGEERAKGNILERFSAQQFPDLHSELNLSSLELGDSALYFCASSVGGSTEAFFGQGTRLTVV.

The chain is built from TRBV11-2 and TRBJ2-7; D not certain. Germline V gives CDR1 SGHAT, CDR2 FQNNGV. V was shortened by 2 bases and J by 3 bases, with 2 bases between the two germline ends. The CDR3 spans 11 residues. CDR3 in amino acids: CASSLLYEQYF. The DNA of the CDR3 is TGTGCCAGCAGCTTACTCTACGAGCAGTACTTC.

The CDR3 coding sequence is TGTGCCAGCAGCCAAGATGGGGACAGGGTTTACGGCACCGGGGAGCTGTTTTTT. It specifies CASSQDGDRVYGTGELFF. The chain couples TRBV3-1 (or the pseudogene TRBV3-2) to TRBJ2-2; 9 bases fit TRBD1. The junction had 9 bases not matched to a gene; V was cut back by 0 bases and J by 4 bases. From germline, CDR1 is LGHDT and CDR2 YNNKEL (reference sequence). The CDR3 runs to 18 residues.

This chain connects TRBV4-1 to TRBJ2-1; TRBD2 matches 11 bases. Looked up from germline, CDR1 is MGHRA and CDR2 is YSYEKL. CDR3 size: 19 residues. V was pared by 0 bases and J by 5 bases, with 12 bases of the junction left unmatched. This CDR3 is CASSQDWRVAGGLNNEQFF. CDR3 nucleotide sequence: TGCGCCAGCAGCCAAGATTGGAGGGTAGCGGGGGGGTTGAACAATGAGCAGTTCTTC.

V gene TRBV18 combines with J gene TRBJ1-1, with 9 positions matching TRBD1. Germline V gene data show CDR1 as KGHSH and CDR2 as LQKENI. V dropped 2 bases and J dropped 3; count of bases not matched to a gene: 4. The CDR3 runs to 15 residues. The CDR3 loop is CASSPGTGMYTEAFF. In DNA, the CDR3 is TGTGCCAGCTCACCAGGGACAGGGATGTACACTGAAGCTTTCTTT. Full variable domain (remainder filled in from reference TRBV18 and TRBJ1-1): NAGVMQNPRHLVRRRGQEARLRCSPMKGHSHVYWYRQLPEEGLKFMVYLQKENIIDESGMPKERFSAEFPKEGPSILRIQQVVRGDSAAYFCASSPGTGMYTEAFFGQGTRLTVV.

A few counts support this clone. The CDR3 sequence is CASSLAGPRTDTQYF. In nucleotides, the CDR3 is TGCGCCAGCAGCCTAGCGGGCCCACGCACAGATACGCAGTATTTT. The V gene is TRBV5-1, the J gene TRBJ2-3; 8 bases line up with TRBD2. Unmatched junction bases numbered 5, after V lost 4 bases and J lost 1 base. CDR3 size: 15 residues. Germline CDR1 SGHRS, CDR2 YFSETQ.

This clone occurred a few times. This chain links TRBV7-2 with TRBJ2-7; no reliable D call. Germline lookup yields CDR1 SGHTA and CDR2 FQGNSA. This CDR3 is built from 14 residues. The V gene lost 0 bases and the J gene lost 0 bases, with 6 bases spanning the gap. Written as DNA, the CDR3 is TGTGCCAGCAGCTTAGCCCGCAGCTCCTACGAGCAGTACTTC. The encoded protein is CASSLARSSYEQYF.

This chain connects TRBV19 to TRBJ1-5, with TRBD1 as a possible D gene (5 bases). CDR1 is LNHDA and CDR2 is SQIVND in the germline V gene (reference sequence). CDR3 length equals 15 residues. Deletions cut 0 bases from V and 11 bases from J, with 17 bases between. The CDR3 nucleotides are TGTGCCAGTAGTATAGATTCAAACAGGAAAATGGCCCAGCATTTT. Translation: CASSIDSNRKMAQHF.

The rearrangement joins TRBV12-3 or TRBV12-4 to TRBJ2-7; no firm D call. The CDR3 runs 12 residues. V was clipped by 5 bases and J by 7 bases, with 12 bases between them. CDR3 region: CASSPSSWEQYF. As DNA, the CDR3 is TGTGCCAGCAGTCCGTCCAGTTGGGAGCAGTACTTC.

The chain carries TRBV7-9 and TRBJ1-1; D uncertain. In germline, CDR1 is SEHNR, CDR2 FQNEAQ (reference sequence). The CDR3 is made up of 16 amino acids. V lost 2 bases to trimming and J lost 7 bases, with 20 bases between them. The CDR3 sequence is CASSLYLPSRGIEAFF. CDR3 in DNA: TGTGCCAGCAGCTTATATCTCCCCAGCCGGGGTATTGAAGCTTTCTTT.